This is a list of T cell receptor beta chains from one sample in a study of a mutant IDH1 vaccine in newly diagnosed glioma. The repertoire was sequenced with immunoSEQ multiplex PCR; TCRdb's copy has only in-frame clones and lacks some. Among some 95,000 clones listed, about four fifths were seen once. The specimen was PBMCs, collected from a glioma patient treated with radiotherapy, temozolomide or both. These receptors were taken from a man between 35 and 55 years old with glioma. The CDR3 runs from the conserved cysteine through the conserved F or W. A D gene is named only where the DNA matches it firmly. Only some rows state a clone size, as once, few, many or a class for expanded clones.

size | J | V | D | DNA | CDR3
NA | TRBJ1-6 | TRBV4-2 | NA | TGTGCCAGCAGCCGGACAGATAATAATTCACCCCTCCACTTT | CASSRTDNNSPLHF
NA | TRBJ2-1 | TRBV28 | NA | TGTGCCAGCTCCCAGGCTTCCCCGGGGCAGTTCTTC | CASSQASPGQFF
NA | TRBJ1-3 | TRBV7-6 | NA | TGTGCCAGCAGGAAAACGGGAGCCTCTGGAAACACCATATATTTT | CASRKTGASGNTIYF
NA | TRBJ2-3 | TRBV4-2 | NA | TGTGCCAGCACACACTACTCGGAAATGAGCACAGATACGCAGTATTTT | CASTHYSEMSTDTQYF
NA | TRBJ2-2 | TRBV7-6 | TRBD1 | TGTGCCAGCAGCTTAGGGCAGGGGGCGAGTACCGGGGAGCTGTTTTTT | CASSLGQGASTGELFF
few | TRBJ1-5 | TRBV2 | NA | TGTGCCAGCAGTCCAACAGGGAGCAATCAGCCCCAGCATTTT | CASSPTGSNQPQHF
NA | TRBJ2-5 | TRBV2 | NA | TGTGCCAGCAGTGCGGCGGACTTAGGTGGAGAGACCCAGTACTTC | CASSAADLGGETQYF
once | TRBJ1-1 | TRBV18 | TRBD1 | TGTGCCAGCTCACCTCGGACAGGGGGCCGCTACACTGAAGCTTTCTTT | CASSPRTGGRYTEAFF
NA | TRBJ2-1 | TRBV9 | NA | TGTGCCAGCAGCGTCGAAGGGGCTTCCAATGAGCAGTTCTTC | CASSVEGASNEQFF
NA | TRBJ2-3 | TRBV5-5 | NA | TGTGCCAGCAGAGCGACAGCTACTAGCACAGATACGCAGTATTTT | CASRATATSTDTQYF
NA | TRBJ2-7 | TRBV28 | NA | TGTGCCAGCGGCCTAGGAGTCTCTTGGGAGCAGTACTTC | CASGLGVSWEQYF
NA | TRBJ2-3 | TRBV6-5 | NA | TGTGCCAGCAGTTACTCGAGTCCCAGAGGCGATACGCAGTATTTT | CASSYSSPRGDTQYF
NA | TRBJ2-7 | TRBV11-2 | NA | TGTGCCAGCAGCACAAAGGGTGCCTCCTACGAGCAGTACTTC | CASSTKGASYEQYF
NA | TRBJ2-7 | TRBV5-4 | TRBD2 | TGTGCCAGCAGCTCTGGGACTAGCGGGAAGAGGGTCAACGAGCAGTACTTC | CASSSGTSGKRVNEQYF
NA | TRBJ1-4 | TRBV19 | NA | TGTGCCAGCCAGGAACTACTGCGGGGGGGCGGTGAAAAACTGTTTTTT | CASQELLRGGGEKLFF
NA | TRBJ1-1 | TRBV21-1 | NA | TGTGCCAGCAGCTCTCACCTGAAGGGCAGGGCTCACATGAACACTGAAGCTTTCTTT | CASSSHLKGRAHMNTEAFF
NA | TRBJ2-5 | TRBV2 | TRBD2 | TGTGCCAGCAGTGAAGCGCTTCTCGGACTAGCGGAGACCCAGTACTTC | CASSEALLGLAETQYF